The text below deals with one T cell receptor (beta chain). What it recognizes is unknown. Primers included in the PCR were 60 Vbeta and 13 Jbeta primers. TCRdb keeps only in-frame clones here, not all; method: immunoSEQ multiplex PCR. The sample yields about 120,000 clones, about 78% seen once. The sample belongs to a study of cytomegalovirus exposure and HLA in healthy donors. Study-wide findings and caveats: Within a later analysis, the majority of CMV-associated TCR beta chains appeared HLA-restricted.

CDR1 and CDR2 (germline): WNHNN, SYGVQD (reference sequence). The CDR3 covers 13 residues. V lost 5 bases and J lost 5, with 10 bases in between. The genes are TRBV10-1 and TRBJ1-5; D ambiguous. Material for sequencing was PBMCs. This receptor was obtained from a woman in her forties in good health and CMV-seropositive. The CDR3: CASSFYGDQPQHF. Written as DNA, the CDR3 is TGCGCCAGCAGTTTTTACGGTGATCAGCCCCAGCATTTT.